This TCR beta chain was retrieved from a study of radiation and T cells in renal cell carcinoma. This clone was observed a single time. What it binds is not known. Study-wide results and caveats: Pretreatment tumor biopsies were lacking, so baseline clonotypes are unknown.

Indicated time point: blood 4 weeks post-SBRT, at nephrectomy. The treatment: 15 Gy SBRT to primary tumor, nephrectomy 4 weeks later. Nephrectomy followed 15 Gy stereotactic body radiation by 4 weeks. TCRdb's copy holds only in-frame clones and misses some; the assay was immunoSEQ multiplex PCR. The sample has tens of thousands of clones, roughly 80% seen once. The V and J ends lost 0 bases and 4 bases, in that order; junction bases with no gene match: 8. Germline V gene data show CDR1 as SGHDT and CDR2 as YYEEEE. CDR3 length: 17 amino acids. The J gene is TRBJ1-5, the V gene TRBV5-6, with TRBD1 matching 9 bases. Source: blood, taken from a patient whose treatment included radiotherapy and nephrectomy. The clonotype comes from a man aged 60 to 75 with renal cell carcinoma. The CDR3 sequence: CASSLGTGARLNQPQHF. In nucleotides, the CDR3 is TGTGCCAGCAGCTTGGGGACAGGGGCCCGTCTTAATCAGCCCCAGCATTTT.